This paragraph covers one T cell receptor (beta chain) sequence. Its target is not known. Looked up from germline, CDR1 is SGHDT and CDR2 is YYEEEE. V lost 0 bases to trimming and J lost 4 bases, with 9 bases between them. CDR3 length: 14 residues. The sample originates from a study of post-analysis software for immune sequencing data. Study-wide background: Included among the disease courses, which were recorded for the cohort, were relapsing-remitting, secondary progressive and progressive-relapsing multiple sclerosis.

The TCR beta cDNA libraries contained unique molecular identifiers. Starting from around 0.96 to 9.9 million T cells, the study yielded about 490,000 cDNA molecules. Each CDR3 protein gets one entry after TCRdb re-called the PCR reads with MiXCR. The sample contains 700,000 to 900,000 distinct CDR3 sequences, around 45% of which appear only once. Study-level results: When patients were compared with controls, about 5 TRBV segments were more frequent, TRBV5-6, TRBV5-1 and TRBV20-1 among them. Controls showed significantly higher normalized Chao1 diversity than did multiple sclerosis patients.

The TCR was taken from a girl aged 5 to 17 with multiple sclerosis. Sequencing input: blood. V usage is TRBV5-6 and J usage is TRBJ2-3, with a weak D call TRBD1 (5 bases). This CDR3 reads CASSLVQGSDTQYF. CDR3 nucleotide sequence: TGTGCCAGCAGCTTGGTTCAGGGATCAGATACGCAGTATTTT.